This T cell receptor beta chain is from a study of blood T cell repertoires in COVID-19. Study-wide background: There were acute and convalescent COVID-19 samples, and they came from the United States, Italy and Spain. PBMCs, B-cell-depleted T cells, or T cells provided the cDNA or gDNA that made up the material.

Participants, about 18 to 90 years old, spanned about two dozen US areas. The CDR3 length is 15 residues. CDR1 KGHSH and CDR2 LQKENI come from the germline V gene. The V segment lost 2 bases and the J segment 2 bases; nucleotides outside the gene matches: 5. As processed by the authors: Reference gene primer amplification yielded estimated nucleated cell counts. The assay was immunoSEQ multiplex PCR, and TCRdb's table has in-frame clones only and misses some. That table supplies the V and J calls and clone size; D and trimming were determined from the DNA. The data show 120,000 to 150,000 clones, with roughly 90% seen just once and more than 1% held by the top ten. The table lists this clone with a count of one.

The source of this sequence is a woman aged 30 to 39 with acute COVID-19. The chain combines TRBV18 with TRBJ2-7; 8 bases are shared with TRBD2. The sequenced sample was PBMCs or T cells enriched from blood (not recorded which). DNA of the CDR3: TGTGCCAGCTCACCAATCGCGGGAGGAGCCTACGAGCAGTACTTC. This codes for CASSPIAGGAYEQYF. Combining the CDR3 with reference TRBV18 and TRBJ2-7 gives the whole variable domain NAGVMQNPRHLVRRRGQEARLRCSPMKGHSHVYWYRQLPEEGLKFMVYLQKENIIDESGMPKERFSAEFPKEGPSILRIQQVVRGDSAAYFCASSPIAGGAYEQYFGPGTRLTVT.